This T cell receptor beta chain was sequenced in a study of CD8 T cells in Susac syndrome. This clonotype was counted a single time. Blood CD8+ and CD4+ T cells underwent high-throughput TCR beta sequencing. The multiple sclerosis controls were treatment-naive patients affected by stable or active relapsing-remitting disease. FACS was used to enrich TEMRA cells, whereas the CD8+ and CD4+ T cells were obtained by negative isolation. RNA in amounts of roughly 0.5 to 1 ug was reverse transcribed with random hexamers. The method of amplification for TCR beta CDR3 was immunoSEQ multiplex PCR, covering 54 Vbeta and 13 Jbeta. TCRdb passed the immunoSEQ multiplex PCR reads through MiXCR, listing each CDR3 protein once. The sample consists of approximately 230,000 distinct CDR3 sequences, around 93% of them appearing once. Sequencing input: CD4+ T cells from PBMCs. The clonotype originates from a human donor with multiple sclerosis.

DNA of the CDR3: TGCGCCAGCAGCCGTGACACTGTTCAGGATGGCTACACCTTC. This translates into CASSRDTVQDGYTF. The gene calls are TRBV5-1 and TRBJ1-2; no reliable D call. V lost 4 bases and J lost 6, with 16 bases in between. The length of the CDR3 is 14 residues. CDR1 is SGHRS and CDR2 is YFSETQ in the germline V gene.